The sample holds many counts of the clone carrying this T cell receptor (beta chain). What it recognizes is unknown. The data were taken from a study of T cell repertoires in cytomegalovirus infection. Study observations and caveats: Dominant in the ex vivo response were TCR beta clonotypes restricted by HLA-C and specific for CMV.

Trimming cost V 4 bases and J 10 bases, with 25 bases left between them. The CDR3 extends over 16 amino acids. CDR1 is MDHEN, CDR2 SYDVKM, per germline. TCRdb analysed the reads with MiXCR anew, one entry per CDR3 protein. The table has about 320,000 distinct CDR3 sequences, over 7.5% seen once. Sequencing was performed on PBMCs. This TCR was sampled from a human donor in good health (CMV status not recorded). Some clones in this sample may be carry-over from other donors' samples. The rearrangement uses TRBV28 and TRBJ1-1; D gene ambiguous. The CDR3 region is CASSSGATGYQSLAFF. CDR3 nucleotide sequence: TGTGCCAGCAGTTCAGGCGCTACCGGGTATCAGTCGCTAGCTTTCTTT.